What follows are 9 T cell receptor beta chains derived from one specimen sequenced in a study of blood T cell repertoires in COVID-19. Produced via immunoSEQ multiplex PCR; TCRdb's table is partial and in-frame only. The sample has 250,000 to 350,000 clones, about 84% seen once. The source material was peripheral blood. The receptors were sampled from a woman aged 45-65 years with acute or convalescent COVID-19.

This clone was recorded a few times. The gene calls are TRBV9 and TRBJ2-1; 10 bases are a match to TRBD2. Trimming took 3 bases from V and 6 from J; bases not matched to a gene: 15. The CDR3 spans 18 residues. Germline values: CDR1 SGDLS, CDR2 YYNGEE. CDR3 amino acids: CASSAGKLLAGVFNEQFF. DNA of the CDR3: TGTGCCAGCAGCGCCGGAAAATTGCTAGCGGGAGTTTTCAATGAGCAGTTCTTC.

This sequence joins TRBV7-9 and TRBJ1-4; D uncertain. This CDR3 has 15 amino acids. The ends were cut back, 7 bases at V and 7 bases at J, with 19 bases in the middle. Germline assignment: CDR1 SEHNR and CDR2 FQNEAQ (reference sequence). CDR3 nucleotide sequence: TGTGCCAGCACCCCCTTCGACATGGGTAGTGAAAAACTGTTTTTT. As protein: CASTPFDMGSEKLFF.

This clone was counted a few times. This chain uses TRBV5-4 with TRBJ2-7, with 7 bases that match TRBD2. After removal of 0 bases from V and 5 bases from J, the junction contained 8 bases not matched to a gene. In germline, CDR1 is SGHNT, CDR2 YYREEE (reference sequence). The CDR3 consists of 15 residues. The CDR3 DNA reads TGTGCCAGCAGCTTGGTGCAGGCCAGCGGGGACGAGCAGTACTTC. Its translation: CASSLVQASGDEQYF.

This chain connects TRBV28 to TRBJ1-1; no clear D. V was trimmed by 3 bases and J by 1 base, leaving 15 bases between them. Germline V CDR1 and CDR2: MDHEN, SYDVKM. The CDR3 loop spans 16 amino acids. The CDR3 loop is CASSFLVIVANTEAFF. CDR3 nucleotide sequence: TGTGCCAGCAGTTTTTTAGTAATCGTAGCGAACACTGAAGCTTTCTTT.

V usage is TRBV4-2 and J usage is TRBJ2-1, with TRBD1 matching over 10 bases. This CDR3 has 13 residues. J gave up 12 bases and V 1 base, and 3 bases lay outside the gene matches. CDR1 LGHNA and CDR2 YNFKEQ come from the germline V gene. CDR3 loop: CASSQARDRGQFF. The CDR3 DNA sequence: TGTGCCAGCAGCCAAGCAAGGGACAGGGGGCAGTTCTTC.

V and J are TRBV9 and TRBJ1-6; D gene uncertain. The CDR3 covers 16 residues. V lost 0 bases to trimming and J lost 5 bases, with 12 bases between them. CDR1 SGDLS and CDR2 YYNGEE come from the germline V gene. DNA for the CDR3: TGTGCCAGCAGCGTAGGGCAGGTACCTAATAATTCACCCCTCCACTTT. It yields the protein CASSVGQVPNNSPLHF.

Points on this clone: The identical CDR3 is also encoded by other nucleotide sequences in the sample. The chain links TRBV5-1 to TRBJ2-5; 12 bases line up with TRBD2. The germline gives CDR1 SGHRS, CDR2 YFSETQ. J lost 1 base, V lost 3 bases, and 7 bases had no gene match. This CDR3 contains 17 residues. CDR3 in DNA: TGCGCCAGCAGCTCGGGACTAGCGGGCACGCTCCAAGAGACCCAGTACTTC. Translation gives CASSSGLAGTLQETQYF. The full variable domain, in which reference TRBV5-1 and TRBJ2-5 provide the parts outside the CDR3, is KAGVTQTPRYLIKTRGQQVTLSCSPISGHRSVSWYQQTPGQGLQFLFEYFSETQRNKGNFPGRFSGRQFSNSRSEMNVSTLELGDSALYLCASSSGLAGTLQETQYFGPGTRLLVL.

The chain combines TRBV7-9 with TRBJ1-2, with 8 bases matching TRBD1. The CDR3 loop spans 15 amino acids. Per germline, CDR1 SEHNR and CDR2 FQNEAQ (reference sequence). V gave up 5 bases and J gave up 2 bases; unmatched junction bases: 7. The CDR3, as DNA: TGTGCCAGCAGCCTCCGACAGGGGAAGAACTATGGCTACACCTTC. Its protein is CASSLRQGKNYGYTF.

The table lists this clone with a count of one. J is TRBJ1-6 and V is TRBV30, with 11 bases fitting TRBD1. Germline values: CDR1 GTSNPN, CDR2 SVGIG (reference sequence). After removal of 0 bases from V and 9 bases from J, the junction contained 7 bases not matched to a gene. The CDR3 covers 16 residues. The CDR3 loop is CAWSVGDRGFISPLHF. Written as DNA, the CDR3 is TGTGCCTGGAGTGTGGGGGACAGGGGGTTCATTTCACCCCTCCACTTT.